These 20 T cell receptor beta chains were all obtained from the same sample, sequenced in a study of T cell repertoires in aging, cancer and after chemotherapy (dated by TCRdb to the late 2010s). TCRdb names Illumina MiSeq as the instrument used. Multiplex touch-down PCR with a mixed TRB-A/B primer pool was used to amplify rearranged TRB sequences covering the V, D and J segments. In TCRdb, the public reads were trimmed at Q25 with fastp and aligned with MiXCR, with productive beta chains retained. Identical CDR3 proteins give one entry, which carries the most common genes and DNA. In this sample the table shows thousands of distinct CDR3 sequences, 30% of which occur a single time. The ten biggest clones cover around 8% of the sample. TCR beta rearrangements were amplified from genomic DNA extracted from peripheral blood rather than from sorted cells or RNA. Input material: blood. The receptors come from a human donor with a blood cancer.

The chain employs TRBV19 and TRBJ2-3; D is perhaps TRBD1 or TRBD2 (5 bases each). The CDR3 consists of 15 residues. With 3 bases removed from V and 6 bases from J, the gap between germline ends came to 16 bases. Germline CDR1 and CDR2: LNHDA and SQIVND (reference sequence). In DNA, the CDR3 is TGTGCCAGTAGTATTGGGGACGGCCACAGGGATACGCAGTATTTT. Translated, it gives CASSIGDGHRDTQYF.

The rearrangement links TRBV6-2 or TRBV6-3 to TRBJ2-5; 11 positions match TRBD2. J gave up 4 bases and V 10 bases, and 8 bases lay outside the gene matches. Germline CDR1 reads MNHEY; CDR2 reads SVGEGT. This CDR3 region has 14 residues. The CDR3 DNA reads TGTGCCATCCAGACTAGCGGGGACGCAGAGACCCAGTACTTC. This translates into CAIQTSGDAETQYF.

This clonotype is deemed medium-sized. This rearrangement joins TRBV11-1 to TRBJ1-2, with 10 bases matching TRBD1. V lost 4 bases and J lost 6; bases outside the gene matches: 8. CDR1 and CDR2 from the germline V gene are SGHAT and FQDESV (reference sequence). The CDR3 length is 15 residues. The CDR3 loop reads CASSSRFDRGHGYTF. CDR3 in DNA: TGTGCCAGCAGCTCGCGATTTGACAGGGGGCATGGCTACACCTTC.

A few counts support this clonotype. CDR3 DNA: TGCAGTGCTAGAGAGGCGAATTCACCCCTCCACTTT. Amino acid sequence: CSAREANSPLHF. This sequence joins TRBV20-1 and TRBJ1-6; D call uncertain. This CDR3 comprises 12 residues. Trimming left V 0 bases short and J 7 bases short, with 4 bases between. Germline lookup yields CDR1 DFQATT and CDR2 SNEGSKA (reference sequence).

The rearrangement links TRBV24-1 to TRBJ2-3; D perhaps matches TRBD1 (5 bases). Germline assignment: CDR1 KGHDR and CDR2 SFDVKD. Trimming left V 3 bases short and J 6 bases short, with 9 bases between. This CDR3 is built from 13 residues. The CDR3 here is CATSDAGLDTQYF. As DNA, the CDR3 is TGTGCCACCAGTGATGCAGGGTTGGATACGCAGTATTTT.

V and J are TRBV6-2 or TRBV6-3 and TRBJ2-7, with 7 bases that match TRBD1. Looked up from germline, CDR1 is MNHEY and CDR2 is SVGEGT. The CDR3 runs to 14 residues. V dropped 5 bases and J dropped 0; count of bases not matched to a gene: 4. The CDR3 DNA sequence: TGTGCCAGCAGTCGACGACAGGGCTCCTACGAGCAGTACTTC. This translates into CASSRRQGSYEQYF.

The J gene is TRBJ2-7, the V gene TRBV5-6, with TRBD1 as a possible D gene (5 bases). Trimming took 6 bases from V and 1 from J, leaving 14 bases between them. The CDR3 sequence is 14 residues long. The germline CDR1 and CDR2 sequences are SGHDT and YYEEEE. In DNA, the CDR3 is TGTGCCAGCACCACTTGGGGCCGGTCCTACGAGCAGTACTTC. Amino acid sequence: CASTTWGRSYEQYF.

As regards this clonotype: This clone may be a read error of a much larger clone one base away. The gene calls are TRBV6-5 and TRBJ2-1; D unclear. The CDR3 consists of 11 residues. In germline, CDR1 is MNHEY, CDR2 SVGAGI. The CDR3 sequence is CASSYGQEHFF. The CDR3 coding sequence is TGTGCCAGCAGTTACGGGCAGGAGCATTTCTTC.

The gene calls are TRBV20-1 and TRBJ2-1, with TRBD2 matching 10 bases. Germline V gives CDR1 DFQATT, CDR2 SNEGSKA (reference sequence). The CDR3 consists of 13 residues. J was trimmed by 5 bases and V by 3 bases; bases with no gene match: 1. The CDR3 region is CSARGTSDNEQFF. In nucleotides, the CDR3 is TGCAGTGCTAGGGGGACTAGCGACAATGAGCAGTTCTTC.

V usage is TRBV6-2 or TRBV6-3 and J usage is TRBJ1-1, with 12 positions matching TRBD1. The V segment lost 6 bases and the J segment 7 bases; nucleotides outside the gene matches: 12. This CDR3 is 16 amino acids long. Per the germline V gene, CDR1 is MNHEY and CDR2 is SVGEGT. The CDR3 DNA reads as TGTGCCAGCAGCCAGATTGGGACAGGGGGCTTTGGTGAAGCTTTCTTT. The encoded protein is CASSQIGTGGFGEAFF.

Within the sample, this clonotype is medium-sized (0.01 to 0.1%). The chain carries TRBV19 and TRBJ2-6; no firm D call. CDR3 size: 18 residues. V was clipped by 5 bases and J by 0 bases, with 17 bases between them. Germline CDR1 and CDR2: LNHDA and SQIVND (reference sequence). In nucleotides, the CDR3 is TGTGCCAGTAGTTCCCGGACGTCTGTGAACTCTGGGGCCAACGTCCTGACTTTC. Amino acid sequence: CASSSRTSVNSGANVLTF.

The rearrangement joins TRBV5-4 to TRBJ2-3; the D gene is possibly TRBD1 (5 bases). Germline V gene lookup returns CDR1 SGHNT and CDR2 YYREEE (reference sequence). V was trimmed by 1 base and J by 2 bases, leaving 11 bases between them. The CDR3 loop spans 15 amino acids. In DNA, the CDR3 is TGTGCCAGCAGCTTGAGGGGCACCCTCACAGATACGCAGTATTTT. Residues: CASSLRGTLTDTQYF.

This clonotype is medium-sized by share. This chain joins TRBV27 and TRBJ2-1; D uncertain. The ends were cut back, 7 bases at V and 0 bases at J, with 13 bases in the middle. In germline, CDR1 is MNHEY, CDR2 SMNVEV (reference sequence). The CDR3 is 15 amino acids. Written as DNA, the CDR3 is TGTGCCAGCAAATTATACGGTAGCTCCTACAATGAGCAGTTCTTC. This gives the protein CASKLYGSSYNEQFF.

The rearrangement links TRBV27 to TRBJ2-3, with TRBD2 matching over 13 bases. Germline V gene lookup returns CDR1 MNHEY and CDR2 SMNVEV (reference sequence). The CDR3 is made up of 13 amino acids. V gave up 9 bases and J gave up 4 bases; unmatched junction bases: 1. The DNA for the CDR3 is TGTGCCAGTACTAGCGGGGGGGCAGATACGCAGTATTTT. Protein sequence: CASTSGGADTQYF.

This clonotype has just a few counts. V gene TRBV12-3 or TRBV12-4 combines with J gene TRBJ2-1; D is unresolved. Trimming stripped 8 bases from V and 1 base from J, with 12 bases between. This CDR3 is built from 14 residues. This CDR3 is CASAPLGSYNEQFF. CDR3 DNA: TGTGCCAGCGCCCCGCTGGGGTCCTACAATGAGCAGTTCTTC.

There are a few counts of this clonotype. The chain carries TRBV10-3 and TRBJ2-7, with TRBD1 matching 8 bases. The V segment lost 6 bases and the J segment 2 bases; nucleotides outside the gene matches: 3. CDR3 length: 13 amino acids. From germline, CDR1 is ENHRY and CDR2 SYGVKD. CDR3 protein: CAIRDRATYEQYF. In nucleotides, the CDR3 is TGTGCCATCAGGGACAGGGCGACCTACGAGCAGTACTTC.

This clonotype is medium-sized in the sample. The gene calls are TRBV6-1 and TRBJ2-2, with 9 bases that match TRBD1. The CDR3 covers 17 residues. The ends lost 4 bases at V and 1 base at J; junction bases unmatched: 7. CDR1 is MNHNS, CDR2 SASEGT, per germline. The CDR3 DNA reads as TGTGCCAGCAGTGCCAAACCGGGACAGGGGAACACCGGGGAGCTGTTTTTT. Residues: CASSAKPGQGNTGELFF.

V is TRBV5-4 and J is TRBJ2-5, with 7 bases matching TRBD2. J lost 5 bases, V lost 0 bases, and 7 bases had no gene match. The CDR3 covers 15 residues. Germline lookup yields CDR1 SGHNT and CDR2 YYREEE (reference sequence). The CDR3 region has the DNA TGTGCCAGCAGCTTGGCTTTGGCGGGGGAGGAGACCCAGTACTTC. Translating it yields CASSLALAGEETQYF. Complete variable domain (other parts from reference TRBV5-4 and TRBJ2-5): ETGVTQSPTHLIKTRGQQVTLRCSSQSGHNTVSWYQQALGQGPQFIFQYYREEENGRGNFPPRFSGLQFPNYSSELNVNALELDDSALYLCASSLALAGEETQYFGPGTRLLVL.

This clonotype occurred a few times. This chain connects TRBV5-6 to TRBJ1-1; no firm D call. In germline, CDR1 is SGHDT, CDR2 YYEEEE. The V end was cut by 5 bases, the J end by 6 bases, with 14 bases between. The CDR3 is made up of 13 amino acids. For the CDR3, the DNA is TGTGCCAGCAGTTCACCCACCGGGGCTGAAGCTTTCTTT. This sequence encodes CASSSPTGAEAFF.

By frequency in the sample, this clonotype is large (0.1 to 1%). The chain couples TRBV29-1 to TRBJ2-1; D might be TRBD1 or TRBD2, each matching 5 bases. The germline V and J ends were trimmed by 4 bases and 4 bases, with 11 bases remaining between them. CDR1 and CDR2 from the germline V gene are SQVTM and ANQGSEA. The CDR3 runs 13 residues. CDR3 sequence reads: CSVGRDEYNEQFF. CDR3 sequence (DNA): TGCAGCGTTGGTAGGGACGAGTACAATGAGCAGTTCTTC.